What follows are 29 T cell receptor beta chains derived from one specimen sequenced in a study of T-cell reconstitution after alpha-beta-depleted transplantation in children. Using unique molecular identifiers, the investigators prepared the TCRbeta library. TCRdb analysed the PCR reads with MiXCR anew, one entry per CDR3 protein. The top ten clones hold around 5.3% of a sample with 700,000 to 850,000 distinct CDR3 sequences, roughly 15% of them seen once. This sample comprised PBMCs, mostly from graft donor cells, obtained 360 days after TCRalphabeta/CD19-depleted stem cell transplant. Every receptor here comes from a male patient younger than 18 who had a stem cell transplant for acute lymphoblastic leukemia, so the T cells may come from the graft donor.

This chain uses TRBV20-1 with TRBJ1-5; D is possibly TRBD1 (6 bases). There are 17 residues in the CDR3. V lost 6 bases, J lost 3 bases, and 24 bases lay in between. CDR1 is DFQATT and CDR2 is SNEGSKA in the germline V gene (reference sequence). CDR3 sequence reads: CSARDSRGLLLNQPQHF. As DNA, the CDR3 is TGCAGTGCCAGGGATTCCAGGGGTTTACTTCTCAATCAGCCCCAGCATTTT.

In this sample, this clonotype turned up a few times. The chain carries TRBV5-5 and TRBJ1-1, with D uncertain. CDR3 size: 13 residues. From germline, CDR1 is SGHKS and CDR2 YYEKEE (reference sequence). V gave up 7 bases and J gave up 5 bases, with 15 bases separating them. As DNA, the CDR3 is TGTGCCAGCGTCTGGGGAGAAGGGACTGAAGCTTTCTTT. Translation: CASVWGEGTEAFF. Complete variable domain (other parts from reference TRBV5-5 and TRBJ1-1): DAGVTQSPTHLIKTRGQQVTLRCSPISGHKSVSWYQQVLGQGPQFIFQYYEKEERGRGNFPDRFSARQFPNYSSELNVNALLLGDSALYLCASVWGEGTEAFFGQGTRLTVV.

The chain has TRBV11-2 and TRBJ2-1, with 10 positions matching TRBD2. J lost 8 bases, V lost 6 bases, and 10 bases had no gene match. CDR3 length: 15 residues. CDR1 and CDR2 from the germline V gene are SGHAT and FQNNGV. CDR3 coding DNA: TGTGCCAGCAGACCGGTTAAGCGGGAGGGTTATGAGCAGTTCTTC. Its protein product is CASRPVKREGYEQFF.

The chain uses TRBV5-1 and TRBJ1-3; D uncertain. This CDR3 has 14 amino acids. Looked up from germline, CDR1 is SGHRS and CDR2 is YFSETQ. Between the trimmed V and J ends, which lost 2 bases and 4 bases, there was a span of 10 bases. The CDR3 DNA reads as TGCGCCAGCAGCTTTCAGACCGGAGGAAACACCATATATTTT. Residues: CASSFQTGGNTIYF.

This clonotype showed up just a few times. The chain is built from TRBV7-9 and TRBJ2-2, with 10 bases that match TRBD2. This CDR3 has 15 residues. With V trimmed by 5 bases and J by 6 bases, 6 bases remained unmatched. The germline V gene encodes CDR1 SEHNR and CDR2 FQNEAQ (reference sequence). CDR3 in amino acids: CASSQAGGLAGELFF. CDR3 sequence (DNA): TGTGCCAGCAGCCAAGCGGGAGGGCTGGCCGGGGAGCTGTTTTTT.

This clonotype was observed a handful of times. The chain is built from TRBV6-1 and TRBJ1-5; 9 nucleotides agree with TRBD1. The V gene end was trimmed by 9 bases and the J gene end by 5 bases; junction bases not matched to a gene: 8. The CDR3 is 14 residues long. CDR1 is MNHNS and CDR2 is SASEGT in the germline V gene. The CDR3 DNA sequence: TGTGCCAGTGGACAGGGGAGTCCCTATCAGCCCCAGCATTTT. Protein product: CASGQGSPYQPQHF.

This clonotype showed up just a few times. The chain employs TRBV9 and TRBJ2-2; 8 nucleotides match TRBD2. Germline CDR1 reads SGDLS; CDR2 reads YYNGEE. The CDR3 loop spans 24 amino acids. J lost 2 bases, V lost 5 bases, and 32 bases had no gene match. CDR3 DNA sequence: TGTGCCAGCAGTGGAGCTACATGCGGCCCTACAGGGTTCTCGGGAGGGCCAAACACCGGGGAGCTGTTTTTT. Translation: CASSGATCGPTGFSGGPNTGELFF.

In its sample, this clonotype was seen a few times. The chain is built from TRBV5-1 and TRBJ1-1; TRBD1 is a possible D gene (6 bases). From germline, CDR1 is SGHRS and CDR2 YFSETQ. V was trimmed by 0 bases and J by 7 bases, leaving 16 bases between them. The CDR3 runs 15 residues. Written as DNA, the CDR3 is TGCGCCAGCAGCTTGGAGGGAAGGGGGGCCGGTGAAGCTTTCTTT. This sequence encodes CASSLEGRGAGEAFF.

At least ten counts were recorded for this clonotype. The rearrangement links TRBV5-1 to TRBJ1-6; D call uncertain. Looked up from germline, CDR1 is SGHRS and CDR2 is YFSETQ. The V and J ends lost 4 bases and 6 bases respectively, with 5 bases between them. The CDR3 is made up of 12 amino acids. The CDR3 sequence: CASSRINSPLHF. CDR3 in DNA: TGCGCCAGCAGCAGAATTAATTCACCCCTCCACTTT.

The chain joins TRBV5-1 to TRBJ1-1; 10 bases are shared with TRBD1. This CDR3 is 15 amino acids long. Germline V CDR1 and CDR2: SGHRS, YFSETQ. Trimming removed 5 bases from V and 5 bases from J; junction bases left unmatched: 9. The DNA for the CDR3 is TGCGCCAGCAGGCCTAGACAGGGGGCAAGGACTGAAGCTTTCTTT. Amino acid sequence: CASRPRQGARTEAFF.

This clonotype turned up a few times. V is TRBV10-2 and J is TRBJ2-1; 9 positions agree with TRBD2. Looked up from germline, CDR1 is WSHSY and CDR2 is SAAADI. The CDR3 is 15 residues long. The ends lost 4 bases at V and 2 bases at J; junction bases unmatched: 3. CDR3 nucleotide sequence: TGCGCCAGCAGTGGGATAGCGGGAGCCTACAATGAGCAGTTCTTC. Translation gives CASSGIAGAYNEQFF.

This clonotype was counted only a few times. CDR3 sequence: CASSQDQGPTEAFF. Written as DNA, the CDR3 is TGTGCCAGCAGCCAAGATCAGGGACCCACTGAAGCTTTCTTT. The V and J genes are TRBV4-2 and TRBJ1-1, with D tentatively TRBD1 (5 bases). Trimming shortened V by 0 bases and J by 4 bases, and 9 bases separated the two germline ends. This CDR3 comprises 14 residues. Germline CDR1 LGHNA, CDR2 YNFKEQ.

This clonotype has a single count. The chain joins TRBV11-2 to TRBJ2-3, with D hard to call. This CDR3 contains 11 residues. The germline gives CDR1 SGHAT, CDR2 FQNNGV. Between the trimmed V and J ends, which lost 4 bases and 8 bases, there was a span of 7 bases. CDR3 amino acids: CASSSIVTQYF. The CDR3 DNA is TGTGCCAGCAGCTCCATTGTTACGCAGTATTTT. The full variable domain, with the rest looked up from reference TRBV11-2 and TRBJ2-3, is EAGVAQSPRYKIIEKRQSVAFWCNPISGHATLYWYQQILGQGPKLLIQFQNNGVVDDSQLPKDRFSAERLKGVDSTLKIQPAKLEDSAVYLCASSSIVTQYFGPGTRLTVL.

This clonotype was detected only a few times. The chain employs TRBV27 and TRBJ2-3; D could derive from TRBD1 or TRBD2 (6 bases each). The CDR3 runs to 14 residues. Trimming left V 6 bases short and J 5 bases short, with 15 bases between. Germline CDR1 reads MNHEY; CDR2 reads SMNVEV (reference sequence). The CDR3 nucleotides are TGTGCCAGCAGGTGGGGGGCGGTTTTAGATACGCAGTATTTT. It encodes CASRWGAVLDTQYF.

This clonotype was counted ten times or more. This chain links TRBV7-9 with TRBJ2-4; TRBD1 might be the D (5 bases). Trimming took off 7 bases at V and 4 bases at J, with 14 bases between the two ends. This CDR3 is 14 amino acids long. CDR1 and CDR2 from the germline V gene are SEHNR and FQNEAQ (reference sequence). For the CDR3, the DNA is TGTGCCAGCACACCGGCAGGGCGGAAAAACATTCAGTACTTC. This sequence encodes CASTPAGRKNIQYF.

This clonotype was seen a few times. The J gene is TRBJ2-7, the V gene TRBV12-3 or TRBV12-4, with 12 bases fitting TRBD2. With 4 bases clipped from V and 5 bases from J, the junction kept 6 bases outside the gene matches. This CDR3 has 15 amino acids. As DNA, the CDR3 is TGTGCCAGCAGTTCAGTGACTAGCGGGAGAAACGAGCAGTACTTC. Amino acids: CASSSVTSGRNEQYF.

This clonotype was seen ten or more times. The gene calls are TRBV20-1 and TRBJ1-1; D is unclear. Germline loops: CDR1 DFQATT, CDR2 SNEGSKA (reference sequence). Trimming removed 6 bases at V and 0 bases at J, with 14 bases between. This CDR3 is 14 amino acids long. As DNA, the CDR3 is TGCAGTGCCAGGAGAGTTAACTTGAACACTGAAGCTTTCTTT. This translates into CSARRVNLNTEAFF.

The rearrangement uses TRBV7-3 and TRBJ2-2; 7 nucleotides match TRBD1. CDR1 is SGHTA, CDR2 FQGTGA, per germline. Trimming took 3 bases from V and 4 from J; bases not matched to a gene: 2. The CDR3 extends over 14 amino acids. The CDR3 DNA sequence: TGTGCCAGCAGCTTTGGGACAGTCACCGGGGAGCTGTTTTTT. It encodes CASSFGTVTGELFF.

The gene calls are TRBV29-1 and TRBJ2-1, with D perhaps TRBD2 (5 bases). The CDR3 is 17 amino acids. Trimming shortened V by 4 bases and J by 0 bases, and 19 bases separated the two germline ends. Germline V gives CDR1 SQVTM, CDR2 ANQGSEA. The CDR3 DNA reads as TGCAGCGTTGTCCCATTCTTGGGAGACCCCTCCTACAATGAGCAGTTCTTC. This encodes CSVVPFLGDPSYNEQFF.

V and J are TRBV7-3 and TRBJ2-7; D may be TRBD2 (6 bases). CDR1 and CDR2 (germline): SGHTA, FQGTGA. This CDR3 spans 15 amino acids. V was shortened by 0 bases and J by 0 bases, with 9 bases between the two germline ends. Here the CDR3 reads CASSLTLASSYEQYF. Here the CDR3 DNA reads TGTGCCAGCAGCTTAACCCTAGCGAGCTCCTACGAGCAGTACTTC.

The chain carries TRBV7-2 and TRBJ2-1, with D perhaps TRBD1 (7 bases). V was clipped by 6 bases and J by 7 bases, with 16 bases between them. The CDR3 is made up of 14 amino acids. The germline gives CDR1 SGHTA, CDR2 FQGNSA. CDR3 sequence: CASRPGGGGNEQFF. CDR3 nucleotide sequence: TGTGCCAGCAGACCAGGAGGGGGCGGGAATGAGCAGTTCTTC.

The J gene is TRBJ2-1, the V gene TRBV20-1; 12 nucleotides align to TRBD2. The germline V gene has CDR1 DFQATT and CDR2 SNEGSKA (reference sequence). The CDR3 runs 15 residues. Trimming took 3 bases from V and 6 from J; bases not matched to a gene: 6. The CDR3 nucleotides are TGCAGTGCTAGGTGGCCTAGCGGGAGGGGCAATGAGCAGTTCTTC. Amino acid sequence: CSARWPSGRGNEQFF.

In this sample, this clonotype turned up many times. This chain connects TRBV20-1 to TRBJ1-2, with TRBD1 matching over 8 bases. CDR1 and CDR2 from the germline V gene are DFQATT and SNEGSKA (reference sequence). The CDR3 contains 13 residues. CDR3 DNA: TGCAGAGTGGGGGACAGGAGGGACTATGGCTACACCTTC. It specifies CRVGDRRDYGYTF.

In its sample, this clonotype was seen once. This sequence joins TRBV18 and TRBJ1-1, with 7 nucleotides matching TRBD1. After removal of 5 bases from V and 2 bases from J, the junction contained 8 bases not matched to a gene. This CDR3 spans 15 amino acids. From germline, CDR1 is KGHSH and CDR2 LQKENI. The CDR3 DNA follows: TGTGCCAGCTCAACGGTTAAGGGGGCTAACACTGAAGCTTTCTTT. Translating it yields CASSTVKGANTEAFF.

The chain has TRBV27 and TRBJ2-1, with D maybe TRBD2 (6 bases). The CDR3 runs 15 residues. V shed 6 bases and J shed 7 bases, with 19 bases lying between them. CDR1 is MNHEY and CDR2 is SMNVEV in the germline V gene (reference sequence). Here the CDR3 DNA reads TGTGCCAGCAGATTGGATCGACTAGGGTTTAATGAGCAGTTCTTC. It codes for CASRLDRLGFNEQFF.

The chain joins TRBV7-2 to TRBJ2-2; no clear D. This CDR3 has 16 amino acids. Trimming shortened V by 2 bases and J by 4 bases, and 14 bases separated the two germline ends. From germline, CDR1 is SGHTA and CDR2 FQGNSA. As DNA, the CDR3 is TGTGCCAGCAGCTTAAGGCGTAGGACCAGCACCGGGGAGCTGTTTTTT. Protein sequence: CASSLRRRTSTGELFF. Filled out from reference TRBV7-2 and TRBJ2-2, the complete variable domain reads GAGVSQSPSNKVTEKGKDVELRCDPISGHTALYWYRQSLGQGLEFLIYFQGNSAPDKSGLPSDRFSAERTGGSVSTLTIQRTQQEDSAVYLCASSLRRRTSTGELFFGEGSRLTVL.

This clonotype was counted a few times. CDR3 loop: CASSPTGVFYGYTF. CDR3 nucleotides: TGCGCCAGCAGCCCGACAGGGGTATTCTATGGCTACACCTTC. The chain links TRBV5-1 to TRBJ1-2; 8 nucleotides agree with TRBD1. This CDR3 comprises 14 residues. CDR1 is SGHRS and CDR2 is YFSETQ in the germline V gene. The V segment lost 4 bases and the J segment 4 bases; nucleotides outside the gene matches: 6.

This clonotype occurred a few times. This chain connects TRBV15 to TRBJ2-2; weak D call: TRBD2 (5 bases). Trimming took off 0 bases at V and 2 bases at J, with 7 bases between the two ends. This CDR3 has 15 amino acids. Germline CDR1 LNHNV, CDR2 YYDKDF (reference sequence). In nucleotides, the CDR3 is TGTGCCACCAGCAGAGAACTAGTTAACACCGGGGAGCTGTTTTTT. It specifies CATSRELVNTGELFF.

This clonotype has only a few counts. V is TRBV5-1 and J is TRBJ2-7, with D uncertain. Germline values: CDR1 SGHRS, CDR2 YFSETQ. The CDR3 consists of 14 residues. The V gene lost 4 bases and the J gene lost 5 bases, with 16 bases spanning the gap. The CDR3 DNA follows: TGCGCCAGCAGCCCACCGACATCCCCCCACGAGCAGTACTTC. Amino acid sequence: CASSPPTSPHEQYF.